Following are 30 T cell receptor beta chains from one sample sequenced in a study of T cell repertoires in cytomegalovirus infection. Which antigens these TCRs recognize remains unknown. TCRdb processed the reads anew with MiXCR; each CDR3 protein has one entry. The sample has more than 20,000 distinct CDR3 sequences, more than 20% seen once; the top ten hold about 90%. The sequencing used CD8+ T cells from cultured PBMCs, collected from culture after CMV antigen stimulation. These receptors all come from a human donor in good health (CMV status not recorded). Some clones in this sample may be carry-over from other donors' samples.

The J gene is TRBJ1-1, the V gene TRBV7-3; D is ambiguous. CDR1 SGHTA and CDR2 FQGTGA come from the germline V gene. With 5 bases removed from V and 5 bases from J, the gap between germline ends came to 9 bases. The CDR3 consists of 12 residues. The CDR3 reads CASSDGRTEAFF. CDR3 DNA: TGTGCCAGCAGCGATGGGAGAACTGAAGCTTTCTTT.

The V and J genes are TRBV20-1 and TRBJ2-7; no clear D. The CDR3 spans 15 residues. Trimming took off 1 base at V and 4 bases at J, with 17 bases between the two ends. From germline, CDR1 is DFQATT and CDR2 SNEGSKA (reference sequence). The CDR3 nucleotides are TGCAGTGCTAGAGCAGGTTGGCAGCCCGCATACGAGCAGTACTTC. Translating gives CSARAGWQPAYEQYF.

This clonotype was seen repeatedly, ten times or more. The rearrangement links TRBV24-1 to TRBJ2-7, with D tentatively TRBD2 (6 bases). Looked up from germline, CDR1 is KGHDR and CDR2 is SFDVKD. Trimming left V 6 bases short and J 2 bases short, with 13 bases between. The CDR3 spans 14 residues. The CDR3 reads CATSSSGEPYEQYF. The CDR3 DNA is TGTGCCACCAGTTCGTCGGGGGAACCCTACGAGCAGTACTTC.

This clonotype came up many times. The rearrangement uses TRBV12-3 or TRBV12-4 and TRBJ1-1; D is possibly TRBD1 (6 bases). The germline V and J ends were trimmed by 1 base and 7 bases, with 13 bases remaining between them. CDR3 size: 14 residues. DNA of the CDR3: TGTGCCAGCAGTTTAGAGGGGGTGACGGGTGAAGCTTTCTTT. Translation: CASSLEGVTGEAFF.

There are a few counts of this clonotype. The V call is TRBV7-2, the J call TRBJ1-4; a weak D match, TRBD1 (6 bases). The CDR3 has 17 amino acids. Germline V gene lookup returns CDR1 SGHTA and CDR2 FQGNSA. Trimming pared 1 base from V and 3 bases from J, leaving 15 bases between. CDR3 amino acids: CASSLGWGGGPNEKLFF. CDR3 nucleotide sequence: TGTGCCAGCAGCTTAGGGTGGGGGGGGGGCCCTAATGAAAAACTGTTTTTT. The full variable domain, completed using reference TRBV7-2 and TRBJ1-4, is GAGVSQSPSNKVTEKGKDVELRCDPISGHTALYWYRQSLGQGLEFLIYFQGNSAPDKSGLPSDRFSAERTGGSVSTLTIQRTQQEDSAVYLCASSLGWGGGPNEKLFFGSGTQLSVL.

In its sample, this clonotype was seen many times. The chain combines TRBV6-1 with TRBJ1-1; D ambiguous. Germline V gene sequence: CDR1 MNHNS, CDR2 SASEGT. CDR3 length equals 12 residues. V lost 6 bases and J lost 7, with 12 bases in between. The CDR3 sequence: CASSPGGLEAFF. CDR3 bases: TGTGCCAGCAGCCCCGGAGGGCTTGAAGCTTTCTTT.

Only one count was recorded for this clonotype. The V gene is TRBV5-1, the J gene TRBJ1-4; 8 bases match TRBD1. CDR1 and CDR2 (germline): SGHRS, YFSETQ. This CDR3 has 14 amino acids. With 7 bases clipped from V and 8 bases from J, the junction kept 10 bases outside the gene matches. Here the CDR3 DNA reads TGCGCCAGCGGACCCTCAGGGGGCAGCGAAAAACTGTTTTTT. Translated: CASGPSGGSEKLFF.

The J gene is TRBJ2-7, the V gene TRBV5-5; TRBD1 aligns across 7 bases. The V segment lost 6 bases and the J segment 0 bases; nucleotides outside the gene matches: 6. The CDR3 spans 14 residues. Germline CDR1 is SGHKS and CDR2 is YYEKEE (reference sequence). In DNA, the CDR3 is TGTGCCAGCACCTACAGACAGGGCTCCTACGAGCAGTACTTC. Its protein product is CASTYRQGSYEQYF.

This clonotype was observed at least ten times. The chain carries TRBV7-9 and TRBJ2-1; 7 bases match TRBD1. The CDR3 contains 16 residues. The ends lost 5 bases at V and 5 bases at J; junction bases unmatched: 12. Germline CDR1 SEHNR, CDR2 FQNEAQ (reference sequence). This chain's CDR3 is CASSLWTGAANNEQFF. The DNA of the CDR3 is TGTGCCAGCAGCCTATGGACAGGCGCTGCTAACAATGAGCAGTTCTTC.

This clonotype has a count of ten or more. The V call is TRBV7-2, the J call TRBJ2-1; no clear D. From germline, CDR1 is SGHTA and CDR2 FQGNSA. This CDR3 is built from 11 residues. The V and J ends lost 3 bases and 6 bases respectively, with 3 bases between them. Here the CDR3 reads CASSFPNEQFF. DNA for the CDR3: TGTGCCAGCAGCTTCCCCAATGAGCAGTTCTTC.

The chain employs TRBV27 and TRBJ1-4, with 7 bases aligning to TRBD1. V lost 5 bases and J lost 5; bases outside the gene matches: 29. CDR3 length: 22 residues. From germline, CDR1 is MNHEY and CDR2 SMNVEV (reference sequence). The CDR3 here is CASSPGTALAWEIPQPNEKLFF. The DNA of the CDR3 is TGTGCCAGCAGTCCCGGGACAGCGCTTGCCTGGGAGATCCCCCAGCCCAATGAAAAACTGTTTTTT.

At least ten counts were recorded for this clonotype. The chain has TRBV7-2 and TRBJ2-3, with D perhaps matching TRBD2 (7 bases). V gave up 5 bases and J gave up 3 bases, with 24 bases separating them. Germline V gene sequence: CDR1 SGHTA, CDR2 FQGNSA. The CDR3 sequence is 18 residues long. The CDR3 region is CASSEGGGGSRATDTQYF. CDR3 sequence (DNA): TGTGCCAGCAGCGAGGGGGGCGGGGGAAGTCGTGCGACAGATACGCAGTATTTT.

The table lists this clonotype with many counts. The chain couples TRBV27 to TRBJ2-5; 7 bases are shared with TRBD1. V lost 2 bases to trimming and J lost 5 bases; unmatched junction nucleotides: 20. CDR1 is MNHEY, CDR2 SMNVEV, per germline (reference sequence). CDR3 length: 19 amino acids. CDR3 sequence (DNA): TGTGCCAGCAGTTTAAAGGGCCAGAGGACAGGCCTGGGGGAGGAGACCCAGTACTTC. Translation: CASSLKGQRTGLGEETQYF.

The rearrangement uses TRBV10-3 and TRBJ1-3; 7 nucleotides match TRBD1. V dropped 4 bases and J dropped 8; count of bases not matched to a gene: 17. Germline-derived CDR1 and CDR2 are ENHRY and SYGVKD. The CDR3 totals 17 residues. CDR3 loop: CAISVGYSDRDGHTIYF. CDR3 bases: TGTGCCATCAGTGTTGGCTACTCCGACAGGGATGGGCACACCATATATTTT.

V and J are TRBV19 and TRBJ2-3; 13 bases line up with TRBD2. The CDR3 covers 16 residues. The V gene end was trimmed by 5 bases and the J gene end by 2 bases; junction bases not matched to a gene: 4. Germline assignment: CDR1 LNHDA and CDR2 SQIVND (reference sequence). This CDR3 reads CASSLGLAGNTDTQYF. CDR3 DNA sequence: TGTGCCAGTAGTTTGGGACTAGCGGGAAACACAGATACGCAGTATTTT.

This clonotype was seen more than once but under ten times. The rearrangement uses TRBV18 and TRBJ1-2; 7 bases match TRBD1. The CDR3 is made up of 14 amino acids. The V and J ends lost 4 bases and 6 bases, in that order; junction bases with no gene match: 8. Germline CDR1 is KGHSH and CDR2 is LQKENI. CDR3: CASSRRQGGDGYTF. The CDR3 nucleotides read TGTGCCAGCTCACGAAGACAGGGAGGGGATGGCTACACCTTC.

CDR3 bases: TGTGCCACCAGTGATTCGTCACATCTGGACAATGAGCAGTTCTTC. Its translation: CATSDSSHLDNEQFF. The J gene is TRBJ2-1, the V gene TRBV24-1; D gene unclear. The CDR3 is made up of 15 amino acids. Per germline, CDR1 KGHDR and CDR2 SFDVKD. The V end was cut by 2 bases, the J end by 5 bases, with 12 bases between.

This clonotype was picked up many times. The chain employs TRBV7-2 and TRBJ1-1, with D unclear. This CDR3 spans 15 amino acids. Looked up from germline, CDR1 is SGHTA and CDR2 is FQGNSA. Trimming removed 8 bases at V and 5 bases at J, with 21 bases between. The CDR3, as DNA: TGTGCCAGCTTAAAGGGCCCTTTCCCGGGGACTGAAGCTTTCTTT. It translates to CASLKGPFPGTEAFF.

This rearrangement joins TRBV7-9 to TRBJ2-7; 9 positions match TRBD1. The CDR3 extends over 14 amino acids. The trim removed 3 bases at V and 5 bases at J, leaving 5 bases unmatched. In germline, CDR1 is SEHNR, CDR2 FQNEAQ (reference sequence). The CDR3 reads CASSLVGQGHEQYF. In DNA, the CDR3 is TGTGCCAGCAGCTTGGTGGGACAGGGACACGAGCAGTACTTC.

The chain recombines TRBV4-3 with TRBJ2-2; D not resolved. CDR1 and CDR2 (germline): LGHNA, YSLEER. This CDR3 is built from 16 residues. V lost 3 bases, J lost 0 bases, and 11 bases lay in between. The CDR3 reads CASSQGVAPNTGELFF. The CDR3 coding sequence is TGCGCCAGCAGCCAGGGTGTAGCTCCGAACACCGGGGAGCTGTTTTTT.

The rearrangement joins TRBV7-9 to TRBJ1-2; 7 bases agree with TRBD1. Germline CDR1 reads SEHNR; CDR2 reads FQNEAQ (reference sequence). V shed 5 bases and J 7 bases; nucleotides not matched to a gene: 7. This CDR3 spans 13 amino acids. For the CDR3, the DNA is TGTGCCAGCAGCCCGGACAGGTCGGGTGGCTACACCTTC. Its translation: CASSPDRSGGYTF. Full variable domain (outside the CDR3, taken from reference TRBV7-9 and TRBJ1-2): DTGVSQNPRHKITKRGQNVTFRCDPISEHNRLYWYRQTLGQGPEFLTYFQNEAQLEKSRLLSDRFSAERPKGSFSTLEIQRTEQGDSAMYLCASSPDRSGGYTFGSGTRLTVV.

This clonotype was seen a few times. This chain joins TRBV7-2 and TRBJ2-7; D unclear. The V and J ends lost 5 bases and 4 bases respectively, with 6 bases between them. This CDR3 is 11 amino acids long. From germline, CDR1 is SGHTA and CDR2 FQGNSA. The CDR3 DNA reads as TGTGCCAGCAGCGACTTATACGAGCAGTACTTC. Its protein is CASSDLYEQYF.

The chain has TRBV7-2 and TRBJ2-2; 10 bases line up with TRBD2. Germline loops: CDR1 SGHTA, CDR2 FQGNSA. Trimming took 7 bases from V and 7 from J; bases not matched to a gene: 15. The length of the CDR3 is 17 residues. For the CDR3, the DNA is TGTGCCAGCACCCTGTCGGGACTAGCGATTTCTGGCGGGGAGCTGTTTTTT. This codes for CASTLSGLAISGGELFF.

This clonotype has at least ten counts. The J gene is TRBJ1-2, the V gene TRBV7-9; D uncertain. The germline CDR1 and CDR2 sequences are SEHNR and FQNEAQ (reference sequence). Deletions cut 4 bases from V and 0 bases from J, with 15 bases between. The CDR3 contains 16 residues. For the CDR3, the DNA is TGTGCCAGCAGCTCAGACGTAGGGAGGACTAACTATGGCTACACCTTC. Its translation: CASSSDVGRTNYGYTF.

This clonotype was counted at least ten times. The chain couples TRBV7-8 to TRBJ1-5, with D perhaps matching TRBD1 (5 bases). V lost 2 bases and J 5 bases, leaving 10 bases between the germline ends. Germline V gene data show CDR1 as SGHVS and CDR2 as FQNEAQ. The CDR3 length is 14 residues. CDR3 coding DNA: TGTGCCAGCAGCTTATTAGGGGCGCATCAGCCCCAGCATTTT. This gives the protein CASSLLGAHQPQHF.

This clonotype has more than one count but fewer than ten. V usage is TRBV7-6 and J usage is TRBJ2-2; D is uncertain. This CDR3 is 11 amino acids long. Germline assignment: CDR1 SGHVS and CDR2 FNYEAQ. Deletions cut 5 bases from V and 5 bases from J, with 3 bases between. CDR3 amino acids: CASSRTGELFF. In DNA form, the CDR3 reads TGTGCCAGCAGCCGGACCGGGGAGCTGTTTTTT. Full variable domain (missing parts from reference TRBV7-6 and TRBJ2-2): GAGVSQSPRYKVTKRGQDVALRCDPISGHVSLYWYRQALGQGPEFLTYFNYEAQQDKSGLPNDRFSAERPEGSISTLTIQRTEQRDSAMYRCASSRTGELFFGEGSRLTVL.

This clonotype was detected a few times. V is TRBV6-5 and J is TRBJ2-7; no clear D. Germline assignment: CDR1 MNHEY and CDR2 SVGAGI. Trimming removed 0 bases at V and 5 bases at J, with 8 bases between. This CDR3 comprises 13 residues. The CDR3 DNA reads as TGTGCCAGCAGTTACTCGGAAGGCCACGAGCAGTACTTC. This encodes CASSYSEGHEQYF.

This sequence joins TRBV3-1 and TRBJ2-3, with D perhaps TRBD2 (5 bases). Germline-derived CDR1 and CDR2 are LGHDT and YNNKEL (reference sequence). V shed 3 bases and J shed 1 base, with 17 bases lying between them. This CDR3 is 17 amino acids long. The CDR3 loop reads CASSQLASTQGTDTQYF. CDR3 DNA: TGTGCCAGCAGCCAGCTGGCTAGCACCCAAGGCACAGATACGCAGTATTTT.

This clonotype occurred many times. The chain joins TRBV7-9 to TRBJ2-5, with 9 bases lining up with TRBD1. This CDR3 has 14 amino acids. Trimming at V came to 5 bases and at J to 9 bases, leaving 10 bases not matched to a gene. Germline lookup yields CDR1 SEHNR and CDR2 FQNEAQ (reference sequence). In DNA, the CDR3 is TGTGCCAGCAGCGTAACAGGGGGCTGGACGGCCCAGTACTTC. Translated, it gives CASSVTGGWTAQYF.

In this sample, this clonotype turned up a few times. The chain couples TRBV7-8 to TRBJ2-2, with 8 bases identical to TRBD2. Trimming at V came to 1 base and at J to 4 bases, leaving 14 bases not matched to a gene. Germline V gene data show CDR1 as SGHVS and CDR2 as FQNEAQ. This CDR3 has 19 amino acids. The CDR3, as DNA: TGTGCCAGCAGCTTAGTCTTCGCGTCGCGGGGGGCCCGCACCGGGGAGCTGTTTTTT. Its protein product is CASSLVFASRGARTGELFF.